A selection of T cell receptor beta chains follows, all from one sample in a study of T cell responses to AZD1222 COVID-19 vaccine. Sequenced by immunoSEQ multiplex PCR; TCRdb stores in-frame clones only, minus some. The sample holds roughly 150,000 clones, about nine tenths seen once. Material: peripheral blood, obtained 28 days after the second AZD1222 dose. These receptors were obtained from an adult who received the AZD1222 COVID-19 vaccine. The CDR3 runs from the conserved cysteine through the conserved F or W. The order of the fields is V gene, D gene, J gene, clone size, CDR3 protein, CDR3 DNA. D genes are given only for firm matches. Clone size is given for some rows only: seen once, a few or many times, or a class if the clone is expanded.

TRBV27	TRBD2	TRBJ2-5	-	CASRGGLGSRETQYF	TGTGCCAGCAGGGGCGGACTAGGGTCTCGAGAGACCCAGTACTTC
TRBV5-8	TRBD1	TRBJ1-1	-	CASSAGTGEGTEAFF	TGTGCCAGCAGCGCCGGGACAGGGGAGGGCACTGAAGCTTTCTTT
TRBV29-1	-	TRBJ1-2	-	CSVGPVNYGYTF	TGCAGCGTTGGACCAGTTAACTATGGCTACACCTTC
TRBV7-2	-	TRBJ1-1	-	CASSPTVGAEAFF	TGTGCCAGCAGCCCGACCGTGGGGGCTGAAGCTTTCTTT
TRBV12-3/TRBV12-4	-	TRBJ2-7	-	CASSLNEIGEQYF	TGTGCCAGCAGTTTAAATGAGATCGGCGAGCAGTACTTC
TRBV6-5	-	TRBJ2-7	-	CASSPNKNSPYEQYF	TGTGCCAGCAGCCCAAATAAAAACAGCCCCTACGAGCAGTACTTC
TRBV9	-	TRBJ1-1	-	CASSGALGTEAFF	TGTGCCAGCAGCGGGGCGCTGGGCACTGAAGCTTTCTTT
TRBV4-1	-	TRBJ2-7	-	CASSQTSGFYEQYF	TGCGCCAGCAGCCAAACATCAGGGTTCTACGAGCAGTACTTC
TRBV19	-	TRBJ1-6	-	CASSMSKGPDSPLHF	TGTGCCAGTAGTATGAGTAAGGGTCCGGATTCACCCCTCCACTTT
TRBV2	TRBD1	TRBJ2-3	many	CASKRDRGSDTQYF	TGTGCCAGCAAGCGGGACAGGGGGTCGGATACGCAGTATTTT
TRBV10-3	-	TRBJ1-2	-	CAISESNLYGYTF	TGTGCCATCAGTGAATCCAACCTCTATGGCTACACCTTC
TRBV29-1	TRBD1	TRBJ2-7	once	CSVEQGASYEQYF	TGCAGCGTTGAACAGGGGGCGAGCTACGAGCAGTACTTC
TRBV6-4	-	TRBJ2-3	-	CASSFRRTSSTDTQYF	TGTGCCAGCAGTTTCCGACGTACCTCTAGCACAGATACGCAGTATTTT
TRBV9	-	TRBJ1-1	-	CASSAGAGVSFVNTEAFF	TGTGCCAGCAGCGCCGGGGCAGGGGTATCGTTCGTGAACACTGAAGCTTTCTTT
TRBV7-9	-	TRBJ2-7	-	CASRPNYHRDGEQYF	TGTGCCAGCAGACCAAACTACCACAGGGACGGCGAGCAGTACTTC
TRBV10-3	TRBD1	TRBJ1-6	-	CAISRGDSPLHF	TGTGCCATCAGCAGGGGGGATTCACCCCTCCACTTT
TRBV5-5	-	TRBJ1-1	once	CASSGGENTEAFF	TGTGCCAGCAGCGGAGGTGAGAACACTGAAGCTTTCTTT
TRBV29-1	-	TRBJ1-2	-	CSVRDSKSYGYTF	TGCAGCGTACGTGACAGCAAATCCTATGGCTACACCTTC
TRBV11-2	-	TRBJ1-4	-	CASSLDSNEKLFF	TGTGCCAGCAGCTTAGACTCAAATGAAAAACTGTTTTTT
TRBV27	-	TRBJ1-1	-	CASSLHKGENTEAFF	TGTGCCAGCAGTTTACATAAGGGGGAGAACACTGAAGCTTTCTTT
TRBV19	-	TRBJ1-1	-	CASSIGRGNTEAFF	TGTGCCAGTAGTATAGGCAGGGGAAACACTGAAGCTTTCTTT
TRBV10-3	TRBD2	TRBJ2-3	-	CAISESSGGLGDTQYF	TGTGCCATCAGTGAGTCTTCGGGGGGACTCGGGGATACGCAGTATTTT
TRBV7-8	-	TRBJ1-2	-	CASSLFSTWGTYGYTF	TGTGCCAGCAGCTTATTTTCCACATGGGGAACCTATGGCTACACCTTC
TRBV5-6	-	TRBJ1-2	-	CASSLTGGGYTF	TGTGCCAGCAGCTTGACCGGGGGTGGCTACACCTTC
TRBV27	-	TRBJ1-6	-	CASSLERGAHSPLHF	TGTGCCAGCAGTTTAGAGAGGGGAGCGCATTCACCCCTCCACTTT
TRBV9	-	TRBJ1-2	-	CASSVAAGPYGNYGYTF	TGTGCCAGCAGCGTAGCGGCAGGGCCCTATGGAAACTATGGCTACACCTTC
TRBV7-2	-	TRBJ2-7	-	CASSLGEVYYEQYF	TGTGCCAGCAGCTTAGGAGAGGTCTACTACGAGCAGTACTTC
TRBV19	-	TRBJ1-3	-	CASSTSDSSGNTIYF	TGTGCCAGTAGTACTTCGGACAGCTCTGGAAACACCATATATTTT
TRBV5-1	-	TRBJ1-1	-	CASSADGNTEAFF	TGCGCCAGCAGCGCCGACGGGAACACTGAAGCTTTCTTT
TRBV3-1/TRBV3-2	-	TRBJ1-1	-	CASSQVGGVTEAFF	TGTGCCAGCAGCCAAGTAGGAGGGGTCACTGAAGCTTTCTTT
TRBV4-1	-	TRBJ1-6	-	CASSQPFSSYNSPLHF	TGCGCCAGCAGCCAACCGTTCAGCTCCTATAATTCACCCCTCCACTTT
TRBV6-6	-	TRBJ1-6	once	CASLALYNSPLHF	TGTGCCAGCTTAGCGCTGTATAATTCACCCCTCCACTTT
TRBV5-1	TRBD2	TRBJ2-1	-	CASSLSAGGPNEQFF	TGCGCCAGCAGCTTGTCTGCGGGAGGGCCCAATGAGCAGTTCTTC
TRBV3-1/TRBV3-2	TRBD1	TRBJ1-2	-	CASSTRRDRGGADGYTF	TGTGCCAGCAGCACTCGACGGGACAGAGGGGGGGCCGATGGCTACACCTTC
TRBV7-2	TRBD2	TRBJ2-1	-	CASSAGLAGGRFSEFF	TGTGCCAGCAGCGCCGGCCTAGCGGGGGGACGGTTCTCCGAGTTCTTC
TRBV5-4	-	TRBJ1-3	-	CASSLWQSSSGNTIYF	TGTGCCAGCAGCTTGTGGCAGTCGAGCTCTGGAAACACCATATATTTT
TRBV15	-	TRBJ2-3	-	CATSRAMATTDTQYF	TGTGCCACCAGCAGAGCGATGGCCACCACAGATACGCAGTATTTT
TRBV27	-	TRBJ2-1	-	CASSPINFLESYNEQFF	TGTGCCAGCAGTCCCATCAATTTCCTAGAGTCCTACAATGAGCAGTTCTTC
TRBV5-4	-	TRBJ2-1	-	CASSNLGHGGEQFF	TGTGCCAGCAGCAATCTCGGGCACGGGGGTGAGCAGTTCTTC
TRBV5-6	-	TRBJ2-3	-	CASSPLWGGRADTQYF	TGTGCCAGCAGCCCCCTTTGGGGGGGCAGGGCAGATACGCAGTATTTT
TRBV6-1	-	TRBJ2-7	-	CASSEGAEQYF	TGTGCCAGCAGTGAGGGGGCCGAGCAGTACTTC
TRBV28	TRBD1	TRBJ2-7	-	CASSLWAGQGPYEQYF	TGTGCCAGCAGTTTATGGGCGGGACAGGGCCCCTACGAGCAGTACTTC
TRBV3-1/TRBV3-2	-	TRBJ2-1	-	CASSPYLGSVYNEQFF	TGTGCCAGCAGCCCATATCTAGGATCCGTCTACAATGAGCAGTTCTTC
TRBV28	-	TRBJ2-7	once	CASSGHRSPYEQYF	TGTGCCAGCAGTGGTCACAGGAGCCCCTACGAGCAGTACTTC
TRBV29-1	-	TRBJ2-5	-	CSAASVETQYF	TGCAGCGCCGCCTCCGTGGAGACCCAGTACTTC
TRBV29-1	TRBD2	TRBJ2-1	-	CSVEDPAGGDGLYNEQFF	TGCAGCGTTGAAGATCCGGCCGGGGGGGACGGTCTGTACAATGAGCAGTTCTTC
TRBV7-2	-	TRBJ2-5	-	CASSLERRVRETQYF	TGTGCCAGCAGCTTAGAGCGAAGGGTTCGAGAGACCCAGTACTTC
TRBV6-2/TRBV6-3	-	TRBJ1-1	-	CASSYRTEGPTEAFF	TGTGCCAGCAGTTATCGGACGGAGGGACCCACTGAAGCTTTCTTT
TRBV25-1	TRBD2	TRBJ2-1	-	CASTLAGGPYNEQFF	TGTGCCAGCACTCTAGCGGGAGGGCCCTACAATGAGCAGTTCTTC
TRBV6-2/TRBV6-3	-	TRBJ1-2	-	CASSTRTAALGGYTF	TGTGCCAGCAGTACCAGGACTGCGGCATTGGGTGGCTACACCTTC
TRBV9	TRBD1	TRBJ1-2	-	CASSPRQGANYGYTF	TGTGCCAGCAGCCCCCGACAGGGGGCTAACTATGGCTACACCTTC
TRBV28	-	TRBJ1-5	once	CASSLGSNQPQHF	TGTGCCAGCAGTTTAGGTAGCAATCAGCCCCAGCATTTT
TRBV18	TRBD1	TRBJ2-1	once	CASSLGQGAYNEQFF	TGTGCCAGCTCGCTCGGACAGGGCGCGTACAATGAGCAGTTCTTC
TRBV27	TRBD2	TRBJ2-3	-	CASGGAGSTDTQYF	TGTGCCAGCGGAGGAGCGGGAAGCACAGATACGCAGTATTTT
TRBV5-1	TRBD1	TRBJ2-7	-	CASSLLGQANYEQYF	TGCGCCAGCAGCCTCCTGGGACAGGCGAACTACGAGCAGTACTTC
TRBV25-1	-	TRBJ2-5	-	CASSGRRVTPMNQETQYF	TGTGCCAGCAGTGGACGAAGGGTTACCCCCATGAACCAAGAGACCCAGTACTTC